The clone carrying this TCR beta chain has a count of ten or more. Its antigen remains unknown. These data originate in a study of early T cells in non-severe SARS-CoV-2 infection. On the study more broadly: Chains were unpaired, as sequencing was done on bulk RNA from unsorted whole blood.

cDNA molecules, individually, were tagged with unique molecular identifiers. A single record per CDR3 protein comes from TCRdb applying MiXCR to the 5' RACE reads. The sample consists of around 50,000 distinct CDR3 sequences, over 10% of them appearing once. V lost 1 base, J lost 2 bases, and 14 bases lay in between. Looked up from germline, CDR1 is LGHDT and CDR2 is YNNKEL (reference sequence). The CDR3 length is 16 residues. Study results and limitations: VDJdb matching favored anti-spike CD8 responses, missing private and CD4 specificities.

The TCR sequence derives from an adult who was a healthcare worker with PCR-confirmed SARS-CoV-2 infection or an uninfected control (not recorded which). The chain links TRBV3-1 to TRBJ1-1; D perhaps matches TRBD1 (5 bases). Specimen: whole blood. In DNA, the CDR3 is TGTGCCAGCAGCCAAGTTAGAAAAAGGGACAACACTGAAGCTTTCTTT. Translation gives CASSQVRKRDNTEAFF.